This T cell receptor (beta chain) appears in the sequencing data of a study of sequential checkpoint blockade in melanoma. On the study more broadly: Randomization was 1:1 between first-line nivolumab→ipilimumab and ipilimumab→nivolumab. Both treatment sequences were followed by maintenance nivolumab.

Unmatched junction bases numbered 1, after V lost 6 bases and J lost 1 base. CDR1 SNHLY and CDR2 FYNNEI come from the germline V gene. This CDR3 is 13 amino acids long. Method: immunoSEQ multiplex PCR; TCRdb's copy keeps in-frame clones and lacks some. The sample lists 40,000 or so clones; almost 85% were seen once. Specified treatment: randomized to nivolumab then ipilimumab (arm A) or the reverse (arm B). None of the patients previously received DNA-damaging chemotherapy. PBMC sorting kept live CD3+CD8+ cells without CD19 or CD56. The origin of this receptor is a human donor with melanoma. The sequencing used CD8+ T cells sorted from blood (inferred from file names), collected from a patient given nivolumab and ipilimumab in sequence. The rearrangement links TRBV2 to TRBJ2-3; 7 bases fit TRBD1. CDR3 sequence (DNA): TGTGCCAGCAGCGGGACAGGCACAGATACGCAGTATTTT. Protein sequence: CASSGTGTDTQYF.